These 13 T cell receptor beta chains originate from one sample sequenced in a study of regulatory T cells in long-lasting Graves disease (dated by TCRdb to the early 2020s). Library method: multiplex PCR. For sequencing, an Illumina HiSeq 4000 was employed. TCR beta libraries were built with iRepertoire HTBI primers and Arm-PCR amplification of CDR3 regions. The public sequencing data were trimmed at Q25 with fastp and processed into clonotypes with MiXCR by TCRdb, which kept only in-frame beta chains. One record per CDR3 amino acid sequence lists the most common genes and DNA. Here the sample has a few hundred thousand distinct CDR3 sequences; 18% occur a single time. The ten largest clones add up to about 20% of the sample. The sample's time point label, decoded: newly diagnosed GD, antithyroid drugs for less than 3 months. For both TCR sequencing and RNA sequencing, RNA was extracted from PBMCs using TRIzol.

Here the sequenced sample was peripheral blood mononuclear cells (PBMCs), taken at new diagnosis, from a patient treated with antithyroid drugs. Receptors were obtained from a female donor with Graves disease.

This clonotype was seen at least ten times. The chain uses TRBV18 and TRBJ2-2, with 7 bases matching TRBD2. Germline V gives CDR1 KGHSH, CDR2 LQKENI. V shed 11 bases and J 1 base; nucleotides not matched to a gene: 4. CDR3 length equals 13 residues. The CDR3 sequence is CAAAGLNTGELFF. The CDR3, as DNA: TGTGCCGCAGCGGGGTTGAACACCGGGGAGCTGTTTTTT.

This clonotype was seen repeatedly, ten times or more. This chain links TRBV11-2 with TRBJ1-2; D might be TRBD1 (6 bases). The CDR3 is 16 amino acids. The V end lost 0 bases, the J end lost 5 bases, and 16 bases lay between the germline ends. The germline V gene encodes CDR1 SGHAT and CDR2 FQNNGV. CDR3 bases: TGTGCCAGCAGCTTAGATAGCCTCGGACAGTGGTATGGCTACACCTTC. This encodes CASSLDSLGQWYGYTF.

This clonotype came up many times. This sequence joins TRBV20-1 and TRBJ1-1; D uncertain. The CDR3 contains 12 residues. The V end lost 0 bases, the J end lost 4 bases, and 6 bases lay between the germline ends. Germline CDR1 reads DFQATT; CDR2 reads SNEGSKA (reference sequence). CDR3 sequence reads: CSARDSSTEAFF. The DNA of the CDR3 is TGCAGTGCTAGAGATTCGAGCACTGAAGCTTTCTTT.

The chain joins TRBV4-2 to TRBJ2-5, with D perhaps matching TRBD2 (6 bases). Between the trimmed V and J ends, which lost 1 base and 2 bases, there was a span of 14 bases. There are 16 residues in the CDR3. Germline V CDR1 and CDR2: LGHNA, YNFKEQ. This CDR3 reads CASSQVGGERQETQYF. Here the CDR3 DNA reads TGTGCCAGCAGCCAAGTAGGAGGGGAAAGACAAGAGACCCAGTACTTC.

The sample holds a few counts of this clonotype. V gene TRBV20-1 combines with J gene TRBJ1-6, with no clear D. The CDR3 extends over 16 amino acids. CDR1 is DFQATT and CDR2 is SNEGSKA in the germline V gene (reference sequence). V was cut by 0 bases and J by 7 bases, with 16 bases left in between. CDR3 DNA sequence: TGCAGTGCTAGAGATCCAGGTCAACCTGGGAATTCACCCCTCCACTTT. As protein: CSARDPGQPGNSPLHF.

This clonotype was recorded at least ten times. CDR3 protein: CASSWGLSTDTQYF. The CDR3 nucleotides read TGTGCCAGCAGCTGGGGACTTAGCACAGATACGCAGTATTTT. The chain combines TRBV6-2 or TRBV6-3 with TRBJ2-3; D may be TRBD2 (6 bases). Trimming took 6 bases from V and 0 from J, leaving 10 bases between them. Germline lookup yields CDR1 MNHEY and CDR2 SVGEGT. The CDR3 is 14 residues long.

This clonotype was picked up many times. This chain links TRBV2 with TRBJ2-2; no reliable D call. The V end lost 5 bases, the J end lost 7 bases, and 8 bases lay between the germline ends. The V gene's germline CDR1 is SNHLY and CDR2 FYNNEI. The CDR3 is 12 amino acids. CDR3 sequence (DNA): TGTGCCAGCAGTTACGTGGTCGGGGAGCTGTTTTTT. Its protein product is CASSYVVGELFF.

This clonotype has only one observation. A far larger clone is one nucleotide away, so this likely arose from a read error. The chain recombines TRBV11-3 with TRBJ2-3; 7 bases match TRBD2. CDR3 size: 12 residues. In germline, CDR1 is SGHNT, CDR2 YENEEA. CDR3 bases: TGTGCCAGCAGCTTAGTCGCGGGAGAGCAGTGCTTC. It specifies CASSLVAGEQCF.

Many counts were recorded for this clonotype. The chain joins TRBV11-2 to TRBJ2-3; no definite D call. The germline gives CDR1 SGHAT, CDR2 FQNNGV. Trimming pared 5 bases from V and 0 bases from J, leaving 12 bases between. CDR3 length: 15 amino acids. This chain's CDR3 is CASSPFSRSTDTQYF. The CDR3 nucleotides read TGTGCCAGCAGCCCCTTTTCGCGCAGCACAGATACGCAGTATTTT.

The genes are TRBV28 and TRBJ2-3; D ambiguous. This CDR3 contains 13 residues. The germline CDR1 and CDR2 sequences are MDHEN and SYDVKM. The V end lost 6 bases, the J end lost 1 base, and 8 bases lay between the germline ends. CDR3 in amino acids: CASSPGRTDTQYF. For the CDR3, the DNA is TGTGCCAGCAGCCCTGGTCGCACAGATACGCAGTATTTT.

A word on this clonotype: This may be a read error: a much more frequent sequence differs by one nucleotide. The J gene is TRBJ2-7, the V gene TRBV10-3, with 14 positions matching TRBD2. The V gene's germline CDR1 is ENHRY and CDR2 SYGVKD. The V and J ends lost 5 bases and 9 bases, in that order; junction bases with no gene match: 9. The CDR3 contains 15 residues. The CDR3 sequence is CAISLGTSGGAGQYF. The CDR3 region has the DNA TGTGCCATCAGTCTAGGGACTAGCGGGGGCGCGGGGCAGTACTTC.

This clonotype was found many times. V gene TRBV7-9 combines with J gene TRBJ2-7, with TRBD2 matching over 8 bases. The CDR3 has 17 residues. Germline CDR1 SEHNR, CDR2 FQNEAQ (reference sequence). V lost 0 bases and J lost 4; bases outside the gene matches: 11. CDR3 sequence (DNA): TGTGCCAGCAGCTTAGCGAAGTCTAGCGGGTATCCATACGAGCAGTACTTC. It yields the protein CASSLAKSSGYPYEQYF.

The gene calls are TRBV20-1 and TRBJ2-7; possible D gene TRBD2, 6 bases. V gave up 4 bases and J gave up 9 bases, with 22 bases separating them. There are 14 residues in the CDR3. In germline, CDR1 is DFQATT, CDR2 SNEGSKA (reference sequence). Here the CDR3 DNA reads TGCAGTGCTAAGCATCCCAGACTAGATGAGCGGCAGTACTTC. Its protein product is CSAKHPRLDERQYF.